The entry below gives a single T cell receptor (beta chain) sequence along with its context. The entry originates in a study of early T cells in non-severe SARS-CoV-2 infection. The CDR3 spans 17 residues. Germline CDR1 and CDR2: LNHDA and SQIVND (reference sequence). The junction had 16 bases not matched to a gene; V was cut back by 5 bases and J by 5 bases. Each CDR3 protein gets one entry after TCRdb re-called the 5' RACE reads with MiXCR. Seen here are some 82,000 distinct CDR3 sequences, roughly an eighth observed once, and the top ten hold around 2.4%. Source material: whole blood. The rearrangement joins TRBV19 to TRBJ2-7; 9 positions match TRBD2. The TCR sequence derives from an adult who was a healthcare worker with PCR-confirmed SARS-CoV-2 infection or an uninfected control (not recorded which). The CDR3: CASSVAGTGTSYHEQYF. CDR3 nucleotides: TGTGCCAGTAGTGTCGCCGGGACCGGGACTAGCTACCACGAGCAGTACTTC.